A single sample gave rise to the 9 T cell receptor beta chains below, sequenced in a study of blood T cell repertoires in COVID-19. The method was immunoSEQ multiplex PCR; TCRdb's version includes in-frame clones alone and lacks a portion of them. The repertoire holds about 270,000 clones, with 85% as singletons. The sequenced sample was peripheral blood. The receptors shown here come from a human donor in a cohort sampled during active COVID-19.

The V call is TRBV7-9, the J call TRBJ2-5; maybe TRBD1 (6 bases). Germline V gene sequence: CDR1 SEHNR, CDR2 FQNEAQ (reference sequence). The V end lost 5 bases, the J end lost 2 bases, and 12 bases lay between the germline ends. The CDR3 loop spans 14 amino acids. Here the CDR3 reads CASSPQGRQETQYF. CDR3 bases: TGTGCCAGCAGCCCACAGGGTAGGCAAGAGACCCAGTACTTC. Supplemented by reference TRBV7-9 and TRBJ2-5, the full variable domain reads DTGVSQNPRHKITKRGQNVTFRCDPISEHNRLYWYRQTLGQGPEFLTYFQNEAQLEKSRLLSDRFSAERPKGSFSTLEIQRTEQGDSAMYLCASSPQGRQETQYFGPGTRLLVL.

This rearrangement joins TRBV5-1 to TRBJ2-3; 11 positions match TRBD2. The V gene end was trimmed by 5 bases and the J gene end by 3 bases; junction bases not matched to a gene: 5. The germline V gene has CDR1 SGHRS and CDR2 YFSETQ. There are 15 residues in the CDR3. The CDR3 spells CASRASGRTTDTQYF. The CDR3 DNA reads TGCGCCAGCAGGGCTAGCGGGAGGACGACAGATACGCAGTATTTT.

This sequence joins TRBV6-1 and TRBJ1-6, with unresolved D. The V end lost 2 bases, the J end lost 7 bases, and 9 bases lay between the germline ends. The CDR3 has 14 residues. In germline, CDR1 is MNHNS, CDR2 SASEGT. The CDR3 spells CASSETSLNSPLHF. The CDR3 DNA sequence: TGTGCCAGCAGTGAAACGAGTCTAAATTCACCCCTCCACTTT.

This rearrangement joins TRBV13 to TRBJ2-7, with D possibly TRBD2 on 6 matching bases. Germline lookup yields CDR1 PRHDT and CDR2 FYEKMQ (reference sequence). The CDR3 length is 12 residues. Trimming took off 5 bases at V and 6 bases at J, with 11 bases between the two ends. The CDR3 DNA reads TGTGCCAGCAGCCGGGAGATTGGCGAGCAGTACTTC. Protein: CASSREIGEQYF.

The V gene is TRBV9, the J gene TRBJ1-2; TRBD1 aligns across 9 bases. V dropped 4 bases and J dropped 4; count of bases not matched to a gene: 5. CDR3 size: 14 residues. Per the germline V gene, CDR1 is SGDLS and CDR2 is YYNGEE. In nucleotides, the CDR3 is TGTGCCAGCAGCAGAGGGACAGGGTCCTATGGCTACACCTTC. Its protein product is CASSRGTGSYGYTF.

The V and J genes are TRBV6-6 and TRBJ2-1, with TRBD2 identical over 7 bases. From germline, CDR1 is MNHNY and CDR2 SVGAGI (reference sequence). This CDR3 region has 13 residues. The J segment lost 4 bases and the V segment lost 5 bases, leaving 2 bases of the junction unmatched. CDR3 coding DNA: TGTGCCAGCAGTAGGACTAGATACAATGAGCAGTTCTTC. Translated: CASSRTRYNEQFF.

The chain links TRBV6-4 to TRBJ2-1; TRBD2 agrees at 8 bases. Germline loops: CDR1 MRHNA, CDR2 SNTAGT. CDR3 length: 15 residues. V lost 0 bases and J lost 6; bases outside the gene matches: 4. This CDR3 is CASSDSPGGPNEQFF. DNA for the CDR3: TGTGCCAGCAGTGACTCGCCGGGAGGGCCCAATGAGCAGTTCTTC.

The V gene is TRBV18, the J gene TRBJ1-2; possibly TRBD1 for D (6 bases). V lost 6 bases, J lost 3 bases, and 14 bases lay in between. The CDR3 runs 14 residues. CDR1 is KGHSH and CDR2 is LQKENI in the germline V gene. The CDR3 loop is CASSFKQGHYGYTF. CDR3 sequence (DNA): TGTGCCAGCTCGTTCAAACAGGGCCACTATGGCTACACCTTC.

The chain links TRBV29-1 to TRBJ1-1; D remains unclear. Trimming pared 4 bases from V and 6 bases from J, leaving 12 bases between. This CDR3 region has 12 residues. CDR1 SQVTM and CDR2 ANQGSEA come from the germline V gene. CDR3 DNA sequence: TGCAGCGTTGCACGGGGTGGCGCTGAAGCTTTCTTT. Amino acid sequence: CSVARGGAEAFF. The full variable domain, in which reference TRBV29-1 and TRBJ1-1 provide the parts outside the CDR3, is SAVISQKPSRDICQRGTSLTIQCQVDSQVTMMFWYRQQPGQSLTLIATANQGSEATYESGFVIDKFPISRPNLTFSTLTVSNMSPEDSSIYLCSVARGGAEAFFGQGTRLTVV.